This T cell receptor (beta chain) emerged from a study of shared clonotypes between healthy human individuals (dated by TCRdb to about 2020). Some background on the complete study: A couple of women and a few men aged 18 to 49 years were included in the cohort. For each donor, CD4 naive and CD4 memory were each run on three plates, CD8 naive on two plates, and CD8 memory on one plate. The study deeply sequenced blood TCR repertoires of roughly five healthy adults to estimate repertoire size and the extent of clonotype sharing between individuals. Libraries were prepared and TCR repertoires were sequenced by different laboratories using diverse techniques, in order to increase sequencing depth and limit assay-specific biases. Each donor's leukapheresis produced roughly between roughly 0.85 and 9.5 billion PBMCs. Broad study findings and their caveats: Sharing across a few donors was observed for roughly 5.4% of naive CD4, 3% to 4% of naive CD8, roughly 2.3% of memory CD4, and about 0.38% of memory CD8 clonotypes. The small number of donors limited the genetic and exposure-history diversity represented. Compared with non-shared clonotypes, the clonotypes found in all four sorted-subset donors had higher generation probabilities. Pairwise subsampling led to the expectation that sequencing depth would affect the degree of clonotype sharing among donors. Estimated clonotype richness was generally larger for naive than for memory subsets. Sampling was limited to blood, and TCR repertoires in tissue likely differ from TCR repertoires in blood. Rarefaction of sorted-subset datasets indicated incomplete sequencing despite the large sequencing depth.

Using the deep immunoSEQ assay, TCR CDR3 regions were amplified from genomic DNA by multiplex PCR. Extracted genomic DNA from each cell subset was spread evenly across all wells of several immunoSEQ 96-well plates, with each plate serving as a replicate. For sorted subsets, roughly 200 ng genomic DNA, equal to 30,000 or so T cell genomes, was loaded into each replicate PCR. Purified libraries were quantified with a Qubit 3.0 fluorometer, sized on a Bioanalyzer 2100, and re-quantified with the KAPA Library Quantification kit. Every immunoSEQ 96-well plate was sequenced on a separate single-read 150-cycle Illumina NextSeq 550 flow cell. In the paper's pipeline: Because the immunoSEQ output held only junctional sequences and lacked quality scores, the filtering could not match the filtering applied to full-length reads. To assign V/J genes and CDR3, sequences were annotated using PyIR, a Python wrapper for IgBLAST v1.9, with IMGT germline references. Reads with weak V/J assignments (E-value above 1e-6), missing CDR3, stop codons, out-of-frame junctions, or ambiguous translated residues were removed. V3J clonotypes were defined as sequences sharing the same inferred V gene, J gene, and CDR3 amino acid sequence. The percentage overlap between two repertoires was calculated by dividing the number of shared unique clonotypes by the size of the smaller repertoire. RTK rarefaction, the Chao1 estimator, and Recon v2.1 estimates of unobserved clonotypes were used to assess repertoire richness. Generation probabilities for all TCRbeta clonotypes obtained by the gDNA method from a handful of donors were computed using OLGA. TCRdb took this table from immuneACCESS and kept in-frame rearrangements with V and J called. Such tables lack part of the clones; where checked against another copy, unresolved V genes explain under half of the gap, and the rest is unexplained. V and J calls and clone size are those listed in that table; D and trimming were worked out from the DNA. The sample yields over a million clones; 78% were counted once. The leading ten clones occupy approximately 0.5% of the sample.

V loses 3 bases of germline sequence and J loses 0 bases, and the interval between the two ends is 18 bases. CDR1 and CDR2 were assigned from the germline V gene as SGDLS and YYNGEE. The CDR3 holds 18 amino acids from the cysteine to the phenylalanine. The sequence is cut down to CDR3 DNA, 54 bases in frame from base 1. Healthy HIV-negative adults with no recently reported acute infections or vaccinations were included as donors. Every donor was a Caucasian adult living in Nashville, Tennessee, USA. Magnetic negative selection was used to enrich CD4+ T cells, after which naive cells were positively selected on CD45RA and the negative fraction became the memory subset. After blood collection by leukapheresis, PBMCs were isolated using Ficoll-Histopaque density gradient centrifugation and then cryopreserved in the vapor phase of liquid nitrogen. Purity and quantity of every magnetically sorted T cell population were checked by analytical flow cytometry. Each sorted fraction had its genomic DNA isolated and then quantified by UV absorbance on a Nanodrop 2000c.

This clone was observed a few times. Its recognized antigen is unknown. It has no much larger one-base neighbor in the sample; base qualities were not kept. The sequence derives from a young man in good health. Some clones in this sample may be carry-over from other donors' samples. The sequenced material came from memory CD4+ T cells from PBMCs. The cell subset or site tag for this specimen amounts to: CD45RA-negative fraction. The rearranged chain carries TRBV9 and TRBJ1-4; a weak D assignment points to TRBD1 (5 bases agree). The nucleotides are TGTGCCAGCAGCGAGGGACTTAAACGGACCACAACTAATGAAAAACTGTTTTTT. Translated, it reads CASSEGLKRTTTNEKLFF.